This note documents a single T cell receptor beta chain sequence. Its antigen is not identified. Only in-frame clones appear in the TCRdb table, and some are missing; sequencing was by immunoSEQ multiplex PCR. This table holds approximately 190,000 clones, around 70% found once. Cryopreserved PBMCs supplied approximately 1.9 micrograms of genomic DNA for TCR beta libraries. V was pared by 11 bases and J by 6 bases, with 22 bases between. Germline V lookup: CDR1 MDHEN, CDR2 SYDVKM. CDR3 length: 14 amino acids. This sample is drawn from a study of cytotoxic CD8 clonotypes in ibrutinib-treated CLL. Turning to the study itself: After median about 69 months, about 14 stayed in remission, about 12 progressed; responses some 25 partial, 2 complete. Averaging across samples gave approximately 260,000 productive templates and roughly 90,000 productive rearrangements.

Findings and caveats of the study: Clonality was elevated at ibrutinib response and had returned toward baseline at progression.

The rearrangement joins TRBV28 to TRBJ1-2; tentative D call: TRBD1 (6 bases). The sample was PBMCs, taken after 12 months of ibrutinib treatment. The TCR sequence derives from a human donor with chronic lymphocytic leukemia. For the CDR3, the DNA is TGTGCCGCGAATCTAGGGGGGCGATGGGATGGCTACACCTTC. This encodes CAANLGGRWDGYTF.